A selection of T cell receptor beta chains follows, all from one sample in a study of blood T cell repertoires in COVID-19. Sequencing used immunoSEQ multiplex PCR; TCRdb keeps in-frame clones, though not all of them. Of 150,000 to 160,000 clones listed, under 85% are singletons. The sequenced material came from peripheral blood. The receptors shown here come from a man in his sixties with COVID-19, enrolled during active disease. Both conserved end residues are part of each CDR3. D genes are given only for firm matches. The size of a clone is reported for some rows only, either as once, few or many, or as a class for expanded clones.

v_gene	len	d_gene	abundance	j_gene	CDR3aa	CDR3nt
TRBV14	16	.	.	TRBJ2-1	CASSQVGGASYNEQFF	TGTGCCAGCAGCCAAGTTGGAGGGGCTAGCTACAATGAGCAGTTCTTC
TRBV6-2/TRBV6-3	12	.	.	TRBJ2-1	CASSYWEDEQFF	TGTGCCAGCAGTTACTGGGAGGATGAGCAGTTCTTC
TRBV27	13	TRBD1	.	TRBJ1-2	CASSSQTGEGYTF	TGTGCCAGCAGTTCGCAGACAGGGGAAGGCTACACCTTC
TRBV11-2	14	TRBD2	.	TRBJ2-5	CASSPSSLAGSQYF	TGTGCCAGCAGCCCAAGCAGCCTAGCGGGTTCCCAGTACTTC
TRBV11-2	13	TRBD1	.	TRBJ1-2	CASSLQGAAGYTF	TGTGCCAGCAGCTTACAGGGGGCGGCTGGCTACACCTTC
TRBV6-5	13	.	.	TRBJ2-3	CASSPRPTDTQYF	TGTGCCAGCAGCCCGAGGCCGACAGATACGCAGTATTTT
TRBV28	16	.	.	TRBJ2-7	CASTPPGAGASYEQYF	TGTGCCAGCACCCCCCCCGGTGCAGGGGCCTCCTACGAGCAGTACTTC
TRBV5-4	15	TRBD1	.	TRBJ1-2	CASSQRQGPNYGYTF	TGTGCCAGCAGCCAACGACAGGGGCCTAACTATGGCTACACCTTC
TRBV7-9	14	TRBD1	.	TRBJ1-1	CASSLGQGFSEAFF	TGTGCCAGCAGCTTAGGACAGGGATTTTCTGAAGCTTTCTTT
TRBV12-3/TRBV12-4	13	.	.	TRBJ1-2	CASRWQANYGYTF	TGTGCCAGCAGATGGCAAGCTAACTATGGCTACACCTTC
TRBV6-5	14	.	.	TRBJ2-2	CASNSGSNTGELFF	TGTGCCAGTAATTCCGGGTCAAACACCGGGGAGCTGTTTTTT
TRBV27	12	TRBD1	.	TRBJ2-5	CASSLTGETQYF	TGTGCCAGCAGTCTGACAGGGGAGACCCAGTACTTC
TRBV9	15	.	.	TRBJ1-2	CASSVESTANYGYTF	TGTGCCAGCAGCGTAGAGAGCACTGCTAACTATGGCTACACCTTC
TRBV4-1	17	.	.	TRBJ1-4	CASSQERGFTTNEKLFF	TGCGCCAGCAGCCAAGAGAGAGGGTTCACAACTAATGAAAAACTGTTTTTT
TRBV27	15	.	.	TRBJ1-2	CASSSQAGANYGYTF	TGTGCCAGCAGCTCCCAGGCAGGGGCTAACTATGGCTACACCTTC
TRBV6-2/TRBV6-3	14	.	.	TRBJ1-1	CASSYALTSTEAFF	TGTGCCAGCAGTTATGCGCTAACTTCCACTGAAGCTTTCTTT
TRBV5-1	14	TRBD1	.	TRBJ2-7	CASSRQGIKYEQYF	TGCGCCAGCAGCCGACAGGGAATAAAGTACGAGCAGTACTTC
TRBV5-1	16	.	.	TRBJ1-6	CASSFGVRRVYSPLHF	TGCGCCAGCAGCTTTGGTGTACGCAGGGTGTATTCACCCCTCCACTTT
TRBV18	15	TRBD1	.	TRBJ1-2	CASSPGTGKSDGYTF	TGTGCCAGCTCACCAGGGACAGGAAAGTCTGATGGCTACACCTTC
TRBV6-6	15	.	few	TRBJ1-4	CASSYVVPPGEKLFF	TGTGCCAGCAGTTACGTTGTCCCCCCAGGCGAAAAACTGTTTTTT
TRBV5-8	12	.	.	TRBJ1-1	CASTWADTEAFF	TGTGCCAGTACGTGGGCTGACACTGAAGCTTTCTTT
TRBV9	17	.	.	TRBJ2-1	CASSTTVSTEGHNEQFF	TGTGCCAGCAGCACCACTGTCAGCACGGAGGGCCACAATGAGCAGTTCTTC
TRBV2	15	TRBD1	.	TRBJ1-6	CASSQDRETNSPLHF	TGTGCCAGCAGTCAGGACAGGGAGACTAATTCACCCCTCCACTTT
TRBV6-2/TRBV6-3	17	TRBD1	.	TRBJ1-2	CASSYWRDRASNYGYTF	TGTGCCAGCAGTTACTGGCGGGACAGGGCGAGTAACTATGGCTACACCTTC
TRBV9	14	.	.	TRBJ1-5	CASSGPNSNQPQHF	TGTGCCAGCAGCGGGCCCAATAGCAATCAGCCCCAGCATTTT
TRBV7-2	16	.	.	TRBJ1-1	CASSLEVWGHTTEAFF	TGTGCCAGCAGCTTAGAGGTTTGGGGGCACACCACTGAAGCTTTCTTT
TRBV14	14	.	.	TRBJ1-2	CASSHRGANYGYTF	TGTGCCAGCAGCCACAGGGGAGCTAACTATGGCTACACCTTC
TRBV19	15	TRBD1	.	TRBJ1-5	CASSIDGQGNQPQHF	TGTGCCAGTAGTATAGATGGACAGGGGAATCAGCCCCAGCATTTT
TRBV3-1/TRBV3-2	17	TRBD1	.	TRBJ2-3	CASSQQRGQASTDTQYF	TGTGCCAGCAGCCAACAAAGGGGACAGGCTAGCACAGATACGCAGTATTTT
TRBV27	15	.	.	TRBJ1-6	CASSLTTGANSPLHF	TGTGCCAGCAGTTTAACGACAGGCGCGAATTCACCCCTCCACTTT
TRBV6-6	14	TRBD2	.	TRBJ2-7	CASSQLAGSGEQYF	TGTGCCAGCAGCCAACTAGCGGGGAGCGGCGAGCAGTACTTC
TRBV16	12	.	.	TRBJ1-2	CASSTGNYGYTF	TGTGCCAGCAGCACCGGGAACTATGGCTACACCTTC
TRBV2	12	TRBD1	.	TRBJ2-1	CASSPDRTEQFF	TGTGCCAGCAGTCCGGACAGGACGGAGCAGTTCTTC
TRBV3-1/TRBV3-2	16	.	few	TRBJ2-1	CASSQDISSSYNEQFF	TGTGCCAGCAGCCAAGATATCTCGAGCTCCTACAATGAGCAGTTCTTC
TRBV24-1	16	.	.	TRBJ2-5	CATSDFGRDWEETQYF	TGTGCCACCAGTGATTTTGGCAGGGATTGGGAAGAGACCCAGTACTTC
TRBV25-1	13	.	.	TRBJ1-2	CASSEYNQHGYTF	TGTGCCAGCAGTGAATATAATCAACACGGCTACACCTTC
TRBV15	15	.	.	TRBJ1-4	CATSGLGGPNEKLFF	TGTGCCACCAGCGGCCTCGGGGGTCCAAATGAAAAACTGTTTTTT
TRBV7-2	15	TRBD1	.	TRBJ1-5	CASSRGGANNQPQHF	TGTGCCAGTAGCAGGGGGGGGGCCAACAATCAGCCCCAGCATTTT
TRBV6-2/TRBV6-3	14	.	.	TRBJ2-2	CASSTDWDTGELFF	TGTGCCAGCAGCACCGACTGGGACACCGGGGAGCTGTTTTTT
TRBV7-3	21	TRBD1	.	TRBJ1-5	CASSFIREYLRQGPVSQPQHF	TGTGCCAGCAGCTTTATAAGGGAATACCTCCGACAGGGGCCTGTCTCTCAGCCCCAGCATTTT
TRBV28	13	.	.	TRBJ1-2	CASRITGNYGYTF	TGTGCCAGCAGAATAACAGGGAACTATGGCTACACCTTC
TRBV27	13	TRBD1	.	TRBJ2-7	CASRISGGIEQYF	TGTGCCAGCAGGATCTCAGGGGGCATTGAGCAGTACTTC
TRBV18	13	TRBD1	.	TRBJ1-2	CASSPPGTASYTF	TGTGCCAGCTCACCACCCGGGACAGCCTCCTACACCTTC
TRBV5-4	14	.	.	TRBJ1-1	CASTHGGGNTEAFF	TGTGCCAGCACCCACGGGGGGGGAAACACTGAAGCTTTCTTT
TRBV11-3	12	TRBD2	.	TRBJ2-3	CASSGGEDTQYF	TGTGCCAGCAGCGGGGGGGAAGATACGCAGTATTTT
TRBV5-1	13	TRBD1	.	TRBJ1-6	CASGQGGNSPLHF	TGCGCCAGCGGACAGGGTGGGAATTCACCCCTCCACTTT
TRBV12-2	14	.	.	TRBJ2-7	CASRLSGTKNEQYF	TGTGCAAGTCGCCTATCCGGGACAAAGAACGAGCAGTACTTC
TRBV7-2	14	.	once	TRBJ1-1	CASGGVVGGTEAFF	TGTGCCAGCGGCGGGGTGGTGGGAGGCACTGAAGCTTTCTTT
TRBV6-5	16	.	.	TRBJ1-2	CASSSQTTGVNYGYTF	TGTGCCAGCAGTTCTCAAACGACAGGTGTGAACTATGGCTACACCTTC
TRBV4-3	15	TRBD2	.	TRBJ2-1	CASSRRTSGGNEQFF	TGCGCCAGCAGCCGAAGGACTAGCGGGGGCAATGAGCAGTTCTTC